This note documents a single T cell receptor beta chain sequence. Its antigen is unknown. Base qualities were left out, and no much larger clone turns up one base away. This record comes from a study of T-cell reconstitution after alpha-beta-depleted transplantation in children (dated by TCRdb to the mid-2010s). About the study as a whole: Using TCR repertoire profiling, the study followed T-cell immune reconstitution in a quantitative way in children after TCRalphabeta/CD19-depleted allogeneic hematopoietic cell transplantation. The paper as a whole reports these results and caveats: The high TCRbeta diversity at day 60 in some patients was ascribed to recipient T cells and intrathymic progenitors that had survived conditioning. Apparently early alphabetaT-cell count recovery about two months after transplant reportedly relied on only several hundred rapidly expanded clones derived from non-depleted graft cells. Over subsequent months, a decline in hyperexpanded clone frequencies was noted, and after one year, T-cell counts and TCRbeta diversity were mostly ascribed to newly produced T cells.

Library preparation used PCR. The sample was run on an Illumina HiSeq 2500. TCR library preparation used molecular barcoding, with unique molecular identifiers applied to normalize quantification of the TCRbeta repertoire. TCRdb ran its own pipeline on the public reads, namely fastp trimming at Q25 and MiXCR clone calling, and kept in-frame beta chains. For every CDR3 protein sequence, its rows merge into one entry that carries the most common genes and DNA. In this sample the table shows 600,000 to 800,000 distinct CDR3 sequences, around 13% of which occur a single time. The ten biggest clones cover about 0.77% of the sample. In the germline V gene, CDR1 corresponds to MDHEN and CDR2 to SYDVKM. V is reduced by 5 bases and J by 9 bases, leaving a spacing of 22 bases between them. Inclusive of the bounding cysteine and phenylalanine, the CDR3 is 15 residues long. The only DNA kept is the CDR3, 45 bases in frame from the first base.

The treatment or condition label on this specimen signifies: allogeneic hematopoietic cell transplantation with graft depleted of TCRalphabeta T cells and CD19 B cells. Transplant recipients were children who received TCRalphabeta/CD19-depleted allogeneic hematopoietic cell grafts. This chain is built from TRBV28 and TRBJ2-5; confidence is insufficient to name the D gene. This TCR was recovered from a girl aged 2-9 years with congenital amegakaryocytic thrombocytopenia, due to receive a stem cell transplant. The source material was PBMCs, sampled before TCRalphabeta/CD19-depleted stem cell transplant. This receptor carries the CDR3 CASSTARTAMEPQYF. The base sequence is TGTGCCAGCAGTACCGCCCGAACTGCGATGGAGCCCCAGTACTTC.